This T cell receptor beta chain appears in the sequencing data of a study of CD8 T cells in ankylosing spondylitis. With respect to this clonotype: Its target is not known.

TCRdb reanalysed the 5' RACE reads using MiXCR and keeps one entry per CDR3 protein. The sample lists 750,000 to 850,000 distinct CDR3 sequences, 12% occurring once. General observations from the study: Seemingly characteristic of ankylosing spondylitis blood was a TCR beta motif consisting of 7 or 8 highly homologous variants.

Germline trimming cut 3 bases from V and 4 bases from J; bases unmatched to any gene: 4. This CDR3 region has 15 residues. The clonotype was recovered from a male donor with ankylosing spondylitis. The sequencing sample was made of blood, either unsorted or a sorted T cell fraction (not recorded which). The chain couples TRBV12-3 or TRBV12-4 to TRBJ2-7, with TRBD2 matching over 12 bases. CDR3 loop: CASSFRLAGVYEQYF. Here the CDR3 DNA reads TGTGCCAGCAGTTTCCGACTAGCGGGGGTTTACGAGCAGTACTTC.